The table lists the clone carrying this TCR beta chain with a few counts. Its target is unknown. Via MiXCR, TCRdb re-called the 5' RACE reads, giving one row per CDR3 protein. The sample holds some 420,000 distinct CDR3 sequences; about 17% are singletons and the top ten take around 17%. The sample comes from a study of T cells after yellow fever vaccination. General study points: Reappearance after the booster was observed for most primary-vaccination clones (roughly 97% CD4, about 91% CD8). Weaker overall, the secondary response nonetheless peaked faster (day 5 versus 15).

The CDR3 has 14 residues. CDR1 and CDR2 (germline): SGHVS, FNYEAQ. V trimming: 11 bases; J trimming: 0 bases; junction bases outside the gene matches: 5. This sequence joins TRBV7-6 and TRBJ2-2, with 8 bases aligning to TRBD2. This receptor was taken from a man younger than 35 who received the YFV17D yellow fever vaccine. The specimen was PBMCs, collected before the yellow fever booster vaccination. The CDR3 DNA sequence: TGTGCCGGACGGGGGGGCGCGAACACCGGGGAGCTGTTTTTT. It encodes CAGRGGANTGELFF.